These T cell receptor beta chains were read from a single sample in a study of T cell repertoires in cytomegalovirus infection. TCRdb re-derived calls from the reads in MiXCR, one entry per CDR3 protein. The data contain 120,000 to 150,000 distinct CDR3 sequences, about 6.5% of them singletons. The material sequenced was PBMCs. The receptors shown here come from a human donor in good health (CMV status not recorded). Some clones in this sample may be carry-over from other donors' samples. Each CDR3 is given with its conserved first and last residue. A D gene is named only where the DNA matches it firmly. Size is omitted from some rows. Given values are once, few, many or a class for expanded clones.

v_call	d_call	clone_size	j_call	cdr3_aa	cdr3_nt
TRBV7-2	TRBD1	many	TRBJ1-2	CASSLPTGQDGYTF	TGTGCCAGCAGCCTACCGACAGGGCAGGATGGCTACACCTTC
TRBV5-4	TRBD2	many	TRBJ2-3	CASSIQRGAASGTQYF	TGTGCCAGCAGCATCCAGCGGGGGGCGGCGTCGGGAACGCAGTATTTT
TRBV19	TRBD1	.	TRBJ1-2	CASRDPGQGNLNGYTF	TGTGCCAGTAGGGACCCGGGACAGGGGAATTTAAATGGCTACACCTTC
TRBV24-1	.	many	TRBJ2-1	CATSDLIQNEQFF	TGTGCCACCAGTGATTTGATTCAGAATGAGCAGTTCTTC
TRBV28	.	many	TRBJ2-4	CASSLIVRKEVAKNIQYF	TGTGCCAGCAGTTTGATCGTACGAAAGGAGGTGGCCAAAAACATTCAGTACTTC
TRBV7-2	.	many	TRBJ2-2	CASSLGGARTGELFF	TGTGCCAGCAGCTTAGGGGGGGCCAGGACCGGGGAGCTGTTTTTT
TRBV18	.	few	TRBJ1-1	CASSERLTNTEAFF	TGTGCCAGCTCAGAGAGACTGACTAACACTGAAGCTTTCTTT
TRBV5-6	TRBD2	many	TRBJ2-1	CASSSLTSGYSYNEQFF	TGTGCCAGCAGCTCGCTGACTAGCGGATACTCCTACAATGAGCAGTTCTTC
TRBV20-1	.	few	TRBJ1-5	CSASWGVEQPQHF	TGCAGTGCTAGCTGGGGCGTAGAGCAGCCCCAGCATTTT
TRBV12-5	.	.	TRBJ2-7	CASGFDTNYEQYF	TGTGCTAGTGGTTTTGACACCAACTACGAGCAGTACTTC
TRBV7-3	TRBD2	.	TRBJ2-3	CASSAQTLASTDTQYF	TGTGCCAGCAGCGCGCAAACACTAGCGTCCACAGATACGCAGTATTTT
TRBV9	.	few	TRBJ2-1	CASSVVGRSTRGNEQFF	TGTGCCAGCAGCGTAGTAGGTAGATCGACAAGAGGCAATGAGCAGTTCTTC
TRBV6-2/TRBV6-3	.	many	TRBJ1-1	CASNERRVGTEAFF	TGTGCCAGCAACGAAAGAAGGGTCGGCACTGAAGCTTTCTTT
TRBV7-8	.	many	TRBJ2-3	CASSLVSRLPTDTQYF	TGTGCCAGCAGCTTAGTCTCCAGGCTCCCCACAGATACGCAGTATTTT
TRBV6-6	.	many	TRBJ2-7	CASRPTGRTLSYEQYF	TGTGCCAGCAGACCAACAGGGAGGACCCTCTCCTACGAGCAGTACTTC
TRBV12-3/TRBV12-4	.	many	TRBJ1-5	CASSLGSAGNQPQHF	TGTGCCAGCAGCCTCGGGTCAGCTGGGAATCAGCCCCAGCATTTT
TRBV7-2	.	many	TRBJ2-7	CASSQVEPPDYEQYF	TGTGCCAGCAGCCAAGTAGAACCTCCGGACTACGAGCAGTACTTC
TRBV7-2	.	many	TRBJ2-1	CASSFARVIYNEQFF	TGTGCCAGCAGCTTCGCCAGGGTCATCTACAATGAGCAGTTCTTC
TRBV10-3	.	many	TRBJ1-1	CAIRHDRFNTEAFF	TGTGCCATCAGGCACGACAGGTTTAACACTGAAGCTTTCTTT
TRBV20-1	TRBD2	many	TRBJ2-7	CSARGGGTLYEQYF	TGCAGTGCTAGAGGCGGGGGTACCCTCTACGAGCAGTACTTC
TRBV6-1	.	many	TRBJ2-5	CASRPKRSQETQYF	TGTGCCAGCAGACCTAAAAGGTCTCAAGAGACCCAGTACTTC
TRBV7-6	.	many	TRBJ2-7	CASSLSRDEQYF	TGTGCCAGCAGCTTATCTAGGGACGAGCAGTACTTC
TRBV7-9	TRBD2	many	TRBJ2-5	CASSAGTSGGISQETQYF	TGTGCCAGCAGCGCCGGGACTAGCGGGGGAATAAGCCAAGAGACCCAGTACTTC
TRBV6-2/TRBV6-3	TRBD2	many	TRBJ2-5	CASSSLAGARETQYF	TGTGCCAGCAGTTCACTAGCGGGGGCGCGGGAGACCCAGTACTTC
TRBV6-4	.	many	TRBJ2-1	CASSATGQSNEQFF	TGTGCCAGCAGTGCGACAGGTCAATCGAATGAGCAGTTCTTC
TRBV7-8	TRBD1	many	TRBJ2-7	CASNSQGTGVHEQYF	TGTGCCAGCAACTCGCAGGGGACAGGGGTTCACGAGCAGTACTTC
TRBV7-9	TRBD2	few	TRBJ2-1	CASSDTSGLGYNEQFF	TGTGCCAGCAGCGATACTAGCGGGCTGGGCTACAATGAGCAGTTCTTC
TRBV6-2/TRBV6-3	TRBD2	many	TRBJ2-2	CASSATSTTGELFF	TGTGCCAGCAGCGCGACTAGCACAACCGGGGAGCTGTTTTTT
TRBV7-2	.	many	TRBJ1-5	CASSLDSTQPQHF	TGTGCCAGCAGCTTAGATAGTACTCAGCCCCAGCATTTT
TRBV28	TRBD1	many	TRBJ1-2	CASSLGQVGGYTF	TGTGCCAGCAGTTTAGGACAGGTTGGGGGCTACACCTTC
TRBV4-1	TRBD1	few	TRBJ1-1	CASSQAPGGNTEAFF	TGCGCCAGCAGCCAAGCCCCAGGGGGAAACACTGAAGCTTTCTTT
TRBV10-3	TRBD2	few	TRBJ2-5	CAISSGLAGEGETQYF	TGTGCCATCAGCTCGGGACTAGCGGGGGAAGGGGAGACCCAGTACTTC
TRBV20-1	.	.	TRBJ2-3	CSALGFSTDTQYF	TGCAGTGCGCTCGGTTTCAGCACAGATACGCAGTATTTT
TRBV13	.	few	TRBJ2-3	CASSLGWGETDTQYF	TGTGCCAGCAGCTTAGGGTGGGGGGAGACGGATACGCAGTATTTT
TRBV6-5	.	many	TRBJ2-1	CASSFGRNEQFF	TGTGCCAGCAGTTTCGGACGAAATGAGCAGTTCTTC
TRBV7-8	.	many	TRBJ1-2	CASSLAGPATSYGYTF	TGTGCCAGCAGCTTAGCCGGTCCGGCGACCTCCTATGGCTACACCTTC
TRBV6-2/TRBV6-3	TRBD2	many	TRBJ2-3	CASQSGGTDTQYF	TGTGCCAGCCAAAGCGGGGGAACAGATACGCAGTATTTT
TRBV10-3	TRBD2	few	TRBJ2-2	CAISESAGMAGELFF	TGTGCCATCAGTGAGTCAGCGGGGATGGCCGGGGAGCTGTTTTTT
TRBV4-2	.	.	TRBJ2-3	CASSQDGDRTDTQYF	TGTGCCAGCAGCCAAGACGGGGACCGCACAGATACGCAGTATTTT
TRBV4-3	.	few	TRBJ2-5	CASSQELRVETQYF	TGCGCCAGCAGCCAAGAACTTCGGGTTGAGACCCAGTACTTC
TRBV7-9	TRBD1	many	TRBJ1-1	CASSPDRRAFF	TGTGCCAGCAGCCCGGACAGGCGGGCTTTCTTT
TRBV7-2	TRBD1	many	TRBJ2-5	CASSPGDRGNSKTQYF	TGTGCCAGCAGCCCGGGGGACAGGGGGAATAGTAAGACCCAGTACTTC
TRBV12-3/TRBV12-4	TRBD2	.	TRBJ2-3	CASSLRGGAIDTQYF	TGTGCCAGCAGTTTACGCGGGGGGGCCATAGATACGCAGTATTTT
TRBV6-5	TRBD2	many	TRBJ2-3	CASSLETSGGPGDTQYF	TGTGCCAGCAGCCTAGAGACTAGCGGGGGGCCGGGGGATACGCAGTATTTT
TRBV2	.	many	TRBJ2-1	CASSVARTTNEQFF	TGTGCCAGCAGCGTCGCGCGGACGACGAATGAGCAGTTCTTC
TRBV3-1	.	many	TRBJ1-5	CASSQNPGYNQPQHF	TGTGCCAGCAGCCAAAACCCAGGGTACAATCAGCCCCAGCATTTT
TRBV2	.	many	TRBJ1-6	CASRARAWNSPLHF	TGTGCCAGCCGGGCTAGGGCTTGGAATTCACCCCTCCACTTT
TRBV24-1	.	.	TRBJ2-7	CATSDSYEQYF	TGTGCCACCAGTGATTCCTACGAGCAGTACTTC
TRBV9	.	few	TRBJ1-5	CASTPDGDSNQPQHF	TGTGCCAGCACCCCCGACGGAGATAGCAATCAGCCCCAGCATTTT
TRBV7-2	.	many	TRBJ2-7	CASTQAGYEQYF	TGTGCCAGCACCCAGGCGGGGTACGAGCAGTACTTC
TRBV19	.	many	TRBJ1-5	CASSIDLAVYSNQPQHF	TGTGCCAGTAGTATAGATTTGGCAGTCTATAGCAATCAGCCCCAGCATTTT
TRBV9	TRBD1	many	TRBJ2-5	CASSVGQGETQYF	TGTGCCAGCAGCGTAGGACAGGGAGAGACCCAGTACTTC
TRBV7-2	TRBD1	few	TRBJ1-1	CASSFGTGVTGTEAFF	TGTGCCAGCAGCTTCGGGACAGGGGTAACGGGCACTGAAGCTTTCTTT
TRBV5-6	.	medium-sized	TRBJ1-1	CASSLFPPGMNTEAFF	TGTGCCAGCAGCCTCTTTCCCCCCGGGATGAACACTGAAGCTTTCTTT
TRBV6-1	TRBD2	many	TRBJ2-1	CASSPRVRGGDEQFF	TGTGCCAGCAGTCCGCGGGTGCGGGGGGGGGATGAGCAGTTCTTC
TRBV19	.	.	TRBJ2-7	CASSIRSRGGAYEQYF	TGTGCCAGTAGTATAAGGTCTCGTGGAGGGGCCTACGAGCAGTACTTC
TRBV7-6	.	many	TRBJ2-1	CASSLGGSGEQFF	TGTGCCAGCAGCTTAGGAGGGAGCGGTGAGCAGTTCTTC
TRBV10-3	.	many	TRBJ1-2	CAISEGRGVDGYTF	TGTGCCATCAGTGAGGGCAGGGGCGTCGATGGCTACACCTTC
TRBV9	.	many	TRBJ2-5	CASSGSGTLQETQYF	TGTGCCAGCAGCGGCTCCGGGACACTACAAGAGACCCAGTACTTC